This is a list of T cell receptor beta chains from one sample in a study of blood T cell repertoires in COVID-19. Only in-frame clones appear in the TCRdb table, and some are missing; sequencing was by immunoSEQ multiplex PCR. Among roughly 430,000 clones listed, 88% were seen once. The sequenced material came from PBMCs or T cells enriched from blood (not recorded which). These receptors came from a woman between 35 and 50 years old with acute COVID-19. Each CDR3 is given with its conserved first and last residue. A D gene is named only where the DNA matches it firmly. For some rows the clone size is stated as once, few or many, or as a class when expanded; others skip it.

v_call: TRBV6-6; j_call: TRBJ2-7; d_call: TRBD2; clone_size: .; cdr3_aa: CASSGGVAGIRYEQYF; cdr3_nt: TGTGCCAGCAGTGGGGGGGTAGCGGGGATTCGCTACGAGCAGTACTTC
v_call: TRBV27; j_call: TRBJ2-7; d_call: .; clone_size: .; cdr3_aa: CASSLQGSSSYEQYF; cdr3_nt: TGTGCCAGCAGTTTACAAGGGAGTTCGTCCTACGAGCAGTACTTC
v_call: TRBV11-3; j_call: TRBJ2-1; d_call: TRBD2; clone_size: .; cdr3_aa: CASSPGLAGADYNEQFF; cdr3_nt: TGTGCCAGCAGCCCTGGACTAGCGGGGGCCGATTACAATGAGCAGTTCTTC
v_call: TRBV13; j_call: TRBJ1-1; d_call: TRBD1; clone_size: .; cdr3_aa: CASSPNGQGAVEAFF; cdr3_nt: TGTGCCAGCAGCCCAAACGGGCAGGGGGCAGTTGAAGCTTTCTTT
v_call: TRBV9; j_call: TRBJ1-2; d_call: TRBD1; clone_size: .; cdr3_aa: CASSVEGQGFYGYTF; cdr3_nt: TGTGCCAGCAGCGTAGAGGGACAGGGCTTCTATGGCTACACCTTC
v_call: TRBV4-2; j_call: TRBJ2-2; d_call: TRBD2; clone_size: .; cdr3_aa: CASSQRGSGGANAGELFF; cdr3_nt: TGTGCCAGCAGCCAAAGAGGTAGCGGGGGGGCCAATGCCGGGGAGCTGTTTTTT
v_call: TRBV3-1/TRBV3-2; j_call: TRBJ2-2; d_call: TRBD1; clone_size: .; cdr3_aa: CASSLGTGADTGELFF; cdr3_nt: TGTGCCAGCAGCCTGGGAACAGGGGCGGACACCGGGGAGCTGTTTTTT
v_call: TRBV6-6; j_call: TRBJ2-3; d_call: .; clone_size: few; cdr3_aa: CASSWQERDTQYF; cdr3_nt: TGTGCCAGCAGTTGGCAGGAACGGGATACGCAGTATTTT
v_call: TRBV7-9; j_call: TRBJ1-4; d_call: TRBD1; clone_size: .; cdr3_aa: CASSSGTGGEKLFF; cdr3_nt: TGTGCCAGCAGCTCCGGGACAGGGGGCGAAAAACTGTTTTTT
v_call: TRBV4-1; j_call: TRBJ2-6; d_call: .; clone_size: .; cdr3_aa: CASSQITAGANVLTF; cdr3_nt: TGCGCCAGCAGCCAAATAACGGCTGGGGCCAACGTCCTGACTTTC
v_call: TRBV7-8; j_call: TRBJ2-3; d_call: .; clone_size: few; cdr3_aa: CASSLGTTTTFTGGDTDTQYF; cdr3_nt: TGTGCCAGCAGCTTAGGGACCACCACCACCTTCACGGGGGGCGACACAGATACGCAGTATTTT
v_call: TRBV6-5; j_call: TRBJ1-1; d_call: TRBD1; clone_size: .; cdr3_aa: CASSVDQGVLSAFF; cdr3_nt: TGTGCCAGCAGCGTGGACCAGGGGGTTCTATCGGCTTTCTTT
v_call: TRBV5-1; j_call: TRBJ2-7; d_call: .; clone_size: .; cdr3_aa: CASSWQGGYEQYF; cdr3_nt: TGCGCCAGCAGCTGGCAGGGAGGTTACGAGCAGTACTTC
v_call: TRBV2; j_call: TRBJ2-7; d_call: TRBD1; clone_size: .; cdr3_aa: CASREDPGTGGHEQYF; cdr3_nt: TGTGCCAGCAGGGAGGACCCCGGGACAGGGGGACACGAGCAGTACTTC
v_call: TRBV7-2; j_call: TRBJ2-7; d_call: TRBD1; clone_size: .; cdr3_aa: CASSLRQGLRDEQYF; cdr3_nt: TGTGCCAGCAGCTTAAGACAGGGCCTAAGGGACGAGCAGTACTTC
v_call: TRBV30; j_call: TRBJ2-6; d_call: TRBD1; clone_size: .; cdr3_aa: CAWTRGSGANVLTF; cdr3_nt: TGTGCCTGGACCAGGGGGTCTGGGGCCAACGTCCTGACTTTC
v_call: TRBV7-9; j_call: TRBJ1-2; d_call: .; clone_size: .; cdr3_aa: CASSMSAGNYDYTF; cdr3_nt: TGTGCCAGCAGCATGAGTGCAGGGAACTATGACTACACCTTC
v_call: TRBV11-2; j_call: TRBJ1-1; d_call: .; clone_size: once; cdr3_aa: CASSRQQDTEAFF; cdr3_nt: TGTGCCAGCAGCCGACAGCAAGACACTGAAGCTTTCTTT
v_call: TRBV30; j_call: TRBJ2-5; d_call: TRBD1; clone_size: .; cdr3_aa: CAWSPGTGQQETQYF; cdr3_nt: TGTGCCTGGAGTCCAGGGACAGGTCAGCAAGAGACCCAGTACTTC
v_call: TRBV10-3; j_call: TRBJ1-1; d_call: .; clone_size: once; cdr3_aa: CAIRDLTNKNTEAFF; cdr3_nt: TGTGCCATCAGAGATCTCACAAACAAGAACACTGAAGCTTTCTTT
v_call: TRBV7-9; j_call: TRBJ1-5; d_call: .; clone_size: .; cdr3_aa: CASSAWGNNQPQHF; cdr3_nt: TGTGCCAGCAGCGCTTGGGGCAACAATCAGCCCCAGCATTTT
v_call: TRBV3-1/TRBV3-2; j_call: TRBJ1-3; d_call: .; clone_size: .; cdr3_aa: CASSLQAAGNTIYF; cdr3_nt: TGTGCCAGCAGCCTGCAGGCCGCTGGAAACACCATATATTTT
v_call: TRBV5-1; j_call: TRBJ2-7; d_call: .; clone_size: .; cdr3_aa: CASSLSGLNSYEQYF; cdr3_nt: TGCGCCAGCAGCTTGTCTGGGCTGAACTCCTACGAGCAGTACTTC
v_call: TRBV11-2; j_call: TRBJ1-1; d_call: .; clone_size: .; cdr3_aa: CASSRGGVAEAFF; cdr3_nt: TGTGCCAGCAGCCGCGGGGGGGTAGCTGAAGCTTTCTTT
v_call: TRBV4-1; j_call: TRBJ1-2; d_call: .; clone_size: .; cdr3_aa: CASSQERINYGYTF; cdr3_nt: TGCGCCAGCAGCCAAGAGAGGATAAACTATGGCTACACCTTC
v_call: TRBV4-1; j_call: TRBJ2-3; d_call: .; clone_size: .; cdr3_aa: CASSQVATPADTQYF; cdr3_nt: TGCGCCAGCAGCCAAGTGGCGACACCCGCTGATACGCAGTATTTT
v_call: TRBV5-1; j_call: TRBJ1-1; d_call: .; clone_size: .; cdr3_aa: CASRTGQTEVNEAFF; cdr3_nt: TGCGCCAGCAGAACCGGACAGACCGAGGTGAATGAAGCTTTCTTT
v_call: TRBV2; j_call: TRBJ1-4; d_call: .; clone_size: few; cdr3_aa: CASRTQGSTEKLFF; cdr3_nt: TGTGCCAGCAGGACTCAGGGAAGCACCGAAAAACTGTTTTTT
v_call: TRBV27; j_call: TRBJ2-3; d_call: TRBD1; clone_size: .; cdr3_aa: CASTPMTGTDTQYF; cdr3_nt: TGTGCCAGCACCCCTATGACAGGGACAGATACGCAGTATTTT
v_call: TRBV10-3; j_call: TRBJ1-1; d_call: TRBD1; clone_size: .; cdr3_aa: CAISGQGPNTEAFF; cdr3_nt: TGTGCCATCAGCGGACAGGGCCCGAACACTGAAGCTTTCTTT
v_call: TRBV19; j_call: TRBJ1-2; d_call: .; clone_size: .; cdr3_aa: CASSIERGRGYGYTF; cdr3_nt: TGTGCCAGTAGTATAGAACGGGGAAGAGGCTATGGCTACACCTTC
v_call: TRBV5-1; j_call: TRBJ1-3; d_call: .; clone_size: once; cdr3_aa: CASSLSETEGATIYF; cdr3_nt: TGCGCCAGCAGCTTGTCCGAGACAGAAGGTGCGACCATATATTTT
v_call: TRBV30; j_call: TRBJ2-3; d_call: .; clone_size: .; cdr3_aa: CAWSRKTGSTDTQYF; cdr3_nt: TGTGCCTGGAGTAGGAAGACAGGTAGCACAGATACGCAGTATTTT
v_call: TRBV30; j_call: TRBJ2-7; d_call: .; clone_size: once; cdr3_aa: CAWSTTREQYF; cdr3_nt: TGTGCCTGGAGCACTACACGCGAGCAGTACTTC
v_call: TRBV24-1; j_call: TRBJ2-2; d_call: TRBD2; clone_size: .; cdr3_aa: CATTRGGTGELFF; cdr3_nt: TGTGCCACCACGCGGGGGGGGACCGGGGAGCTGTTTTTT